This T cell receptor beta chain was recorded in a study of cytomegalovirus exposure and HLA in healthy donors. Germline loops: CDR1 SGDLS, CDR2 YYNGEE. The CDR3 sequence is 14 residues long. Trimming stripped 3 bases from V and 7 bases from J, with 17 bases between. PCR involved 60 Vbeta and 13 Jbeta primers. Assay: immunoSEQ multiplex PCR; the TCRdb copy retains only in-frame clones and omits some. The table shows 80,000 or so clones, with under 80% occurring only once. While unrecorded immune exposures were likely, the donors were nominally healthy when sampled. Source material: PBMCs. The clonotype was recovered from a man in his sixties in good health and CMV-seropositive. The V call is TRBV9, the J call TRBJ2-7, with a tentative D call TRBD2 (5 bases). In DNA form, the CDR3 reads TGTGCCAGCAGCGAATACAGTGACTCGGGGGAGCAGTACTTC. Translating gives CASSEYSDSGEQYF.